This T cell receptor beta chain was recovered during a study of immune evolution from preneoplasia to lung adenocarcinoma. General observations from the study: Top clone frequencies peaked in normal lung, apparently declining through invasive adenocarcinoma. KRAS-mutant nodules had the highest T cell clonality. Clonality was highest in normal lung, lower in later-stage lesions apparently.

Patient tissue came from resections in Japan or China, 2014–2017. The table came from immunoSEQ multiplex PCR; TCRdb's copy has only in-frame clones and leaves some out. The table lists about 10,000 clones, 75% to 85% of them singletons. Regarding this clone: Its cognate antigen is unknown.

The sample consisted of FFPE minimally invasive lung adenocarcinoma tissue. The source of this sequence is a person aged 65-85 years with lung adenocarcinoma.

CDR3 sequence: CASSRGWVIGPEAFF. The CDR3 DNA reads as TGTGCCAGCAGTCGGGGCTGGGTTATCGGCCCTGAAGCTTTCTTT. The chain employs TRBV16 and TRBJ1-1; tentatively, D is TRBD1 (5 bases). Looked up from germline, CDR1 is KGHSY and CDR2 is FQNENV. CDR3 length: 15 amino acids. V dropped 6 bases and J dropped 6 bases, with 20 bases sitting between them.